These 13 T cell receptor beta chains originate from one sample sequenced in a study of blood T cell repertoires in COVID-19. The repertoire was sequenced with immunoSEQ multiplex PCR; TCRdb's copy has only in-frame clones and lacks some. The sample lists 33,000 or so clones, roughly 88% seen once, with 1% in the top ten. Sequenced sample: peripheral blood. These receptors were collected from a man in his 70s with active or convalescent COVID-19.

The chain has TRBV28 and TRBJ1-2; TRBD1 matches 7 bases. The CDR3 sequence is 14 residues long. The trim removed 6 bases at V and 5 bases at J, leaving 9 bases unmatched. Per the germline V gene, CDR1 is MDHEN and CDR2 is SYDVKM. As DNA, the CDR3 is TGTGCCAGCAGCCCGGGACAGACACTATATGGCTACACCTTC. It specifies CASSPGQTLYGYTF.

The chain combines TRBV6-4 with TRBJ1-6; no clear D. Germline V gene lookup returns CDR1 MRHNA and CDR2 SNTAGT. Trimming left V 4 bases short and J 4 bases short, with 5 bases between. The CDR3 spans 13 residues. CDR3 region: CASSVHYNSPLHF. The DNA for the CDR3 is TGTGCCAGCAGTGTCCATTATAATTCACCCCTCCACTTT.

This chain links TRBV4-1 with TRBJ1-3; D is undetermined. From germline, CDR1 is MGHRA and CDR2 YSYEKL. There are 18 residues in the CDR3. Trimming cost V 5 bases and J 0 bases, with 20 bases left between them. CDR3 amino acids: CASSFRGMELDSGNTIYF. Written as DNA, the CDR3 is TGCGCCAGCAGCTTTCGAGGAATGGAGTTAGACTCTGGAAACACCATATATTTT.

This chain connects TRBV15 to TRBJ2-5, with TRBD1 matching over 7 bases. The V and J ends lost 3 bases and 0 bases, in that order; junction bases with no gene match: 10. The CDR3 length is 17 residues. Germline CDR1 and CDR2: LNHNV and YYDKDF (reference sequence). CDR3 bases: TGTGCCACCAGCAGGGACAGGCCTAGCAGGTACCAAGAGACCCAGTACTTC. It encodes CATSRDRPSRYQETQYF. Combining the CDR3 with reference TRBV15 and TRBJ2-5 gives the whole variable domain DAMVIQNPRYQVTQFGKPVTLSCSQTLNHNVMYWYQQKSSQAPKLLFHYYDKDFNNEADTPDNFQSRRPNTSFCFLDIRSPGLGDTAMYLCATSRDRPSRYQETQYFGPGTRLLVL.

This clone has a single count. The chain carries TRBV6-2 or TRBV6-3 and TRBJ2-1, with 11 bases that match TRBD2. CDR3 size: 17 residues. V lost 2 bases, J lost 7 bases, and 10 bases stayed unmatched. Germline values: CDR1 MNHEY, CDR2 SVGEGT. CDR3 protein: CASSYRPSGGSANEQFF. The DNA for the CDR3 is TGTGCCAGCAGTTACCGGCCTAGCGGGGGGTCTGCAAATGAGCAGTTCTTC.

The V and J genes are TRBV18 and TRBJ1-6; the match to TRBD1 covers 7 bases. Germline values: CDR1 KGHSH, CDR2 LQKENI. The CDR3 has 16 amino acids. The junction had 8 bases not matched to a gene; V was cut back by 4 bases and J by 5 bases. The DNA of the CDR3 is TGTGCCAGCTCACTCCCCGGGACAGTTGATAATTCACCCCTCCACTTT. It translates to CASSLPGTVDNSPLHF.

The chain has TRBV5-1 and TRBJ1-1, with D perhaps matching TRBD1 (5 bases). V gave up 3 bases and J gave up 4 bases, with 10 bases separating them. Germline V lookup: CDR1 SGHRS, CDR2 YFSETQ. The CDR3 has 13 amino acids. The CDR3 reads CASSSMGGTEAFF. The CDR3 nucleotides read TGCGCCAGCAGCTCTATGGGGGGCACTGAAGCTTTCTTT.

J is TRBJ1-1 and V is TRBV29-1; 8 positions match TRBD1. V shed 4 bases, J shed 11 bases, and the junction held 9 bases outside the gene matches. The length of the CDR3 is 12 residues. Germline loops: CDR1 SQVTM, CDR2 ANQGSEA. The DNA for the CDR3 is TGCAGCGTTGCGGACAGGGCCCTCGGGGCTTTCTTT. This encodes CSVADRALGAFF.

In DNA form, the CDR3 reads TGTGCCAGCTCGGACTCAAGCTCCTACAATGAGCAGTTCTTC. This gives the protein CASSDSSSYNEQFF. J is TRBJ2-1 and V is TRBV7-3, with a tentative D call TRBD2 (5 bases). This CDR3 contains 14 residues. V lost 8 bases and J 0 bases, leaving 11 bases between the germline ends. Per germline, CDR1 SGHTA and CDR2 FQGTGA.

This clone was detected once. The rearrangement uses TRBV5-1 and TRBJ2-7; TRBD1 is a possible D gene (5 bases). CDR1 and CDR2 from the germline V gene are SGHRS and YFSETQ. The CDR3 length is 15 residues. Deletions cut 5 bases from V and 5 bases from J, with 20 bases between. CDR3 sequence (DNA): TGCGCCAGCAGTCGCCTTGGACAAGTTTTCCACGAGCAGTACTTC. It yields the protein CASSRLGQVFHEQYF. The full variable domain, rest sourced from reference TRBV5-1 and TRBJ2-7, is KAGVTQTPRYLIKTRGQQVTLSCSPISGHRSVSWYQQTPGQGLQFLFEYFSETQRNKGNFPGRFSGRQFSNSRSEMNVSTLELGDSALYLCASSRLGQVFHEQYFGPGTRLTVT.

The chain couples TRBV7-3 to TRBJ2-1, with a possible D match to TRBD2 (6 bases). V lost 2 bases and J 7 bases, leaving 18 bases between the germline ends. Germline CDR1 SGHTA, CDR2 FQGTGA. The CDR3 consists of 16 residues. CDR3 protein: CASSLGANGRKNEQFF. For the CDR3, the DNA is TGTGCCAGCAGCTTAGGAGCCAACGGGAGAAAAAATGAGCAGTTCTTC.

The chain carries TRBV27 and TRBJ1-1; TRBD1 is a possible D gene (6 bases). Germline V lookup: CDR1 MNHEY, CDR2 SMNVEV (reference sequence). Trimming cost V 6 bases and J 10 bases, with 18 bases left between them. The CDR3 runs to 13 residues. The CDR3 bases are TGTGCCAGCAGCCTCAGGGGTAATCGGGGAGCTTTCTTT. It yields the protein CASSLRGNRGAFF.

This CDR3 reads CASSVAPTGAVETQYF. The CDR3, as DNA: TGTGCCAGCAGCGTAGCTCCGACAGGGGCTGTGGAGACCCAGTACTTC. The chain joins TRBV9 to TRBJ2-5, with TRBD1 matching over 8 bases. The V and J ends lost 0 bases and 5 bases, in that order; junction bases with no gene match: 9. The V gene's germline CDR1 is SGDLS and CDR2 YYNGEE. The CDR3 has 16 amino acids. Together with reference TRBV9 and TRBJ2-5, the CDR3 gives the full variable domain: DSGVTQTPKHLITATGQRVTLRCSPRSGDLSVYWYQQSLDQGLQFLIQYYNGEERAKGNILERFSAQQFPDLHSELNLSSLELGDSALYFCASSVAPTGAVETQYFGPGTRLLVL.